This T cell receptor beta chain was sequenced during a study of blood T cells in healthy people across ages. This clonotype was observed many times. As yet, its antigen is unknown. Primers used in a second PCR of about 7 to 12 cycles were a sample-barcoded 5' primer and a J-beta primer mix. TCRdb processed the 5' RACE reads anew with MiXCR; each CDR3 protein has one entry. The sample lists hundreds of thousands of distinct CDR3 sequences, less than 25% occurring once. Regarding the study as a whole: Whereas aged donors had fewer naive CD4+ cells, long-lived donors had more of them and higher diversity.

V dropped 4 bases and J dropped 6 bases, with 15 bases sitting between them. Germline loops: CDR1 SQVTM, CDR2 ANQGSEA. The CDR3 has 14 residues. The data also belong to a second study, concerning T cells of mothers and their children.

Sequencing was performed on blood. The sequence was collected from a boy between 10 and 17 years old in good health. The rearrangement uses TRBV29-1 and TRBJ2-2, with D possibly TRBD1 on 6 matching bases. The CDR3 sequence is CSVATGFEAGELFF. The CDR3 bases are TGCAGCGTTGCTACAGGGTTTGAGGCCGGGGAGCTGTTTTTT.